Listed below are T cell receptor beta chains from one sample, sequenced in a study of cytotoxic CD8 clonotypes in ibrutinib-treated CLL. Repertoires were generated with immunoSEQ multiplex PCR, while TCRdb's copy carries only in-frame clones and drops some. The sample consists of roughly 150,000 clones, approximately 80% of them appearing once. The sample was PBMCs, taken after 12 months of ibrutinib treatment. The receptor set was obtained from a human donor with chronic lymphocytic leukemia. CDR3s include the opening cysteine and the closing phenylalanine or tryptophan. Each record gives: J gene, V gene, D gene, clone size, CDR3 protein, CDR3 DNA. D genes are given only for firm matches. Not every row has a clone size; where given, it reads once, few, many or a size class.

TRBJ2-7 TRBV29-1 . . CSVAGVADSYEQYF TGCAGCGTTGCGGGAGTAGCGGACTCCTACGAGCAGTACTTC
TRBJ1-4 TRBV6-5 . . CASRGPGEKLFF TGTGCCAGCAGGGGACCTGGGGAAAAACTGTTTTTT
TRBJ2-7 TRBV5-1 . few CASSSQAGRYEQYF TGCGCCAGCAGCTCGCAGGCAGGGAGGTACGAGCAGTACTTC
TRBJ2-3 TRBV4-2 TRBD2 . CASSQQSSGGRDTQYF TGTGCCAGCAGCCAACAATCTAGCGGGGGACGTGATACGCAGTATTTT
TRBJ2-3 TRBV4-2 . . CASSQVKTDTQYF TGTGCCAGCAGCCAAGTGAAGACAGATACGCAGTATTTT
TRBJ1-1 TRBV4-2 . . CASSPRRGSGTNTEAFF TGTGCCAGCAGCCCACGGCGGGGCTCAGGTACTAACACTGAAGCTTTCTTT
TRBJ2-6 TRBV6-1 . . CASSEQGSLSGANVLTF TGTGCCAGCAGTGAACAGGGGTCCCTCTCTGGGGCCAACGTCCTGACTTTC
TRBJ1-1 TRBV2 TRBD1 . CASSEEGQGLRDTEAFF TGTGCCAGCAGTGAAGAGGGACAGGGACTGAGGGACACTGAAGCTTTCTTT
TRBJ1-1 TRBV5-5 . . CASSGQTNTEAFF TGTGCCAGCAGTGGACAGACGAACACTGAAGCTTTCTTT
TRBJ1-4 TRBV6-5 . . CASSTHSTTNEKLFF TGTGCCAGCAGTACCCACAGTACAACTAATGAAAAACTGTTTTTT
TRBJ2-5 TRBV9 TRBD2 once CASSAGPLAGFQETQYF TGTGCCAGCAGCGCTGGGCCACTAGCGGGTTTTCAAGAGACCCAGTACTTC
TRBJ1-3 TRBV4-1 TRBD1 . CASTRQGGGNTIYF TGCGCCAGCACTCGACAGGGAGGGGGAAACACCATATATTTT
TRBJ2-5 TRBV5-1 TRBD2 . CASVPTSAEETQYF TGCGCCAGCGTCCCGACTAGCGCTGAAGAGACCCAGTACTTC
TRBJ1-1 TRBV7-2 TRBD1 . CASSFGQGVCFF TGTGCCAGCAGCTTCGGACAGGGAGTTTGTTTCTTT
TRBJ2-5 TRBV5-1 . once CASSLHPLEFMKTQYF TGCGCCAGCAGCTTACACCCACTAGAGTTCATGAAGACCCAGTACTTC
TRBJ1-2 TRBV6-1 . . CASSVRQSYGYTF TGTGCCAGCAGTGTTCGGCAGTCCTATGGCTACACCTTC
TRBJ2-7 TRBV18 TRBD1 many CASSRIPGQGAHEQYF TGTGCCAGCTCGCGCATACCGGGACAGGGGGCCCACGAGCAGTACTTC
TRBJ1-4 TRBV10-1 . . CASNLISPKLFF TGCGCCAGCAATTTGATAAGCCCCAAACTGTTTTTT
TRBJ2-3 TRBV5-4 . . CASSLVRGPSTDTQYF TGTGCCAGCAGCTTGGTTCGGGGGCCTTCCACAGATACGCAGTATTTT
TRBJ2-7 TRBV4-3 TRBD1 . CASSPYFNRGEGSYEQYF TGCGCCAGCAGCCCATACTTTAACAGGGGCGAGGGAAGCTACGAGCAGTACTTC